These 24 T cell receptor beta chains were all obtained from the same sample, sequenced in a study of cytomegalovirus exposure and HLA in healthy donors (TCRdb year 2017). To prepare the library, the immunoSEQ multiplex PCR assay was applied. The table comes from immuneACCESS by way of TCRdb, which keeps in-frame sequences with V and J called. Part of the clones is missing from these tables; in studies checked, under half for an unresolved V gene and the rest for unknown reasons. The sample has about 280,000 clones on record, approximately 87% of them singletons. Of the sample, over 0.85% falls within the top ten clones. Sequencing was done on a sample of PBMCs. These receptors came from a woman younger than 30 in good health and CMV-seronegative.

With respect to this clone: The sample holds other DNA sequences that translate to the same CDR3. The chain combines TRBV5-4 with TRBJ2-1; 11 bases are a match to TRBD2. Unmatched junction bases numbered 5, after V lost 0 bases and J lost 0 bases. CDR1 and CDR2 from the germline V gene are SGHNT and YYREEE (reference sequence). There are 18 residues in the CDR3. In nucleotides, the CDR3 is TGTGCCAGCAGCTTGGGACTAGCGGGGCCAAGCTCCTACAATGAGCAGTTCTTC. Its protein product is CASSLGLAGPSSYNEQFF. Full variable domain (rest looked up from reference TRBV5-4 and TRBJ2-1): ETGVTQSPTHLIKTRGQQVTLRCSSQSGHNTVSWYQQALGQGPQFIFQYYREEENGRGNFPPRFSGLQFPNYSSELNVNALELDDSALYLCASSLGLAGPSSYNEQFFGPGTRLTVL.

This chain connects TRBV6-5 to TRBJ2-1; 7 bases line up with TRBD1. J was trimmed by 4 bases and V by 11 bases; bases with no gene match: 8. The CDR3 covers 13 residues. The V gene's germline CDR1 is MNHEY and CDR2 SVGAGI. CDR3 nucleotides: TGTGCCGTACAAGGACAGGAATACAATGAGCAGTTCTTC. It is translated as CAVQGQEYNEQFF.

This CDR3 is CASSQAGTGLVETQYF. The CDR3 DNA reads TGCGCCAGCAGCCAAGCCGGAACAGGGTTAGTGGAGACCCAGTACTTC. The rearrangement joins TRBV4-1 to TRBJ2-5; perhaps TRBD1 as D (6 bases). Trimming removed 1 base at V and 5 bases at J, with 17 bases between. The germline gives CDR1 MGHRA, CDR2 YSYEKL. The CDR3 contains 16 residues.

The chain carries TRBV4-1 and TRBJ2-7; D perhaps matches TRBD2 (5 bases). The CDR3 is made up of 14 amino acids. The V gene lost 0 bases and the J gene lost 7 bases, with 13 bases spanning the gap. The germline V gene encodes CDR1 MGHRA and CDR2 YSYEKL. CDR3 in amino acids: CASSQERPPGEQYF. As DNA, the CDR3 is TGCGCCAGCAGCCAAGAACGGCCCCCGGGGGAGCAGTACTTC.

The chain recombines TRBV11-3 with TRBJ2-1; 12 positions match TRBD2. V gave up 2 bases and J gave up 8 bases; unmatched junction bases: 4. Per the germline V gene, CDR1 is SGHNT and CDR2 is YENEEA. The CDR3 contains 15 residues. The DNA for the CDR3 is TGTGCCAGCAGCTTAAGTCTAGCGGGAGGGGATGAGCAGTTCTTC. Residues: CASSLSLAGGDEQFF.

The chain is built from TRBV27 and TRBJ2-7; 11 positions agree with TRBD2. The J segment lost 1 base and the V segment lost 6 bases, leaving 2 bases of the junction unmatched. This CDR3 contains 14 residues. Germline CDR1 and CDR2: MNHEY and SMNVEV (reference sequence). CDR3 nucleotides: TGTGCCAGCAGACGACTAGCGGGGTCCTACGAGCAGTACTTC. Amino acids: CASRRLAGSYEQYF.

This rearrangement joins TRBV28 to TRBJ1-6; 11 bases line up with TRBD1. With 5 bases clipped from V and 9 bases from J, the junction kept 9 bases outside the gene matches. Germline V CDR1 and CDR2: MDHEN, SYDVKM. The CDR3 contains 16 residues. Here the CDR3 reads CASSPRGQGVISPLHF. CDR3 nucleotides: TGTGCCAGCAGTCCAAGGGGACAGGGGGTGATTTCACCCCTCCACTTT.

CDR3 amino acids: CASSPTEPRSNQPQHF. In nucleotides, the CDR3 is TGTGCCAGCAGTCCAACCGAACCCCGGTCGAATCAGCCCCAGCATTTT. The chain carries TRBV28 and TRBJ1-5, with D hard to call. The CDR3 totals 16 residues. Per the germline V gene, CDR1 is MDHEN and CDR2 is SYDVKM. V was clipped by 5 bases and J by 4 bases, with 18 bases between them.

V and J are TRBV11-2 and TRBJ2-1; 10 bases line up with TRBD2. Germline CDR1 reads SGHAT; CDR2 reads FQNNGV. V lost 5 bases to trimming and J lost 5 bases; unmatched junction nucleotides: 15. There are 18 residues in the CDR3. CDR3 nucleotide sequence: TGTGCCAGCAGCCCAGCCTATACCCAACTAGCGGGACACAATGAGCAGTTCTTC. Amino acid sequence: CASSPAYTQLAGHNEQFF. The whole variable domain, remainder taken from reference TRBV11-2 and TRBJ2-1, is EAGVAQSPRYKIIEKRQSVAFWCNPISGHATLYWYQQILGQGPKLLIQFQNNGVVDDSQLPKDRFSAERLKGVDSTLKIQPAKLEDSAVYLCASSPAYTQLAGHNEQFFGPGTRLTVL.

CDR3 DNA sequence: TGTGCCACCAGCAGACCTAGCGGGAGGGACACAGATACGCAGTATTTT. This codes for CATSRPSGRDTDTQYF. The chain carries TRBV15 and TRBJ2-3; 12 bases match TRBD2. There are 16 residues in the CDR3. V gave up 2 bases and J gave up 2 bases; unmatched junction bases: 2. Germline CDR1 LNHNV, CDR2 YYDKDF (reference sequence).

This clone came up once. V usage is TRBV10-2 and J usage is TRBJ2-3, with 10 bases lining up with TRBD2. This CDR3 comprises 16 residues. V was pared by 7 bases and J by 4 bases, with 11 bases of the junction left unmatched. Germline CDR1 is WSHSY and CDR2 is SAAADI. The CDR3 spells CASTSLAGVIADTQYF. The CDR3 DNA follows: TGCGCCAGCACCTCCCTAGCGGGAGTCATTGCAGATACGCAGTATTTT.

The gene calls are TRBV11-2 and TRBJ2-6, with 9 bases identical to TRBD2. The CDR3 has 17 amino acids. Germline CDR1 SGHAT, CDR2 FQNNGV. The trim removed 1 base at V and 0 bases at J, leaving 1 base unmatched. The CDR3 loop is CASSLVTSGSGANVLTF. The CDR3 DNA reads as TGTGCCAGCAGCTTAGTGACTAGCGGCTCTGGGGCCAACGTCCTGACTTTC.

J is TRBJ2-1 and V is TRBV7-3, with TRBD2 matching 8 bases. The CDR3 runs to 17 residues. Germline V gene lookup returns CDR1 SGHTA and CDR2 FQGTGA. Trimming cost V 2 bases and J 6 bases; bases outside gene matches: 12. In nucleotides, the CDR3 is TGTGCCAGCAGCTTAGGGCCTAGCGGGTCCCTTCGCAATGAGCAGTTCTTC. It is translated as CASSLGPSGSLRNEQFF.

This rearrangement joins TRBV11-3 to TRBJ2-5; D is possibly TRBD1 (5 bases). The CDR3 is 13 amino acids. V was shortened by 0 bases and J by 5 bases, with 7 bases between the two germline ends. Germline CDR1 is SGHNT and CDR2 is YENEEA. In DNA form, the CDR3 reads TGTGCCAGCAGCTTAGACAGGGCGGAGACCCAGTACTTC. This sequence encodes CASSLDRAETQYF. Combining the CDR3 with reference TRBV11-3 and TRBJ2-5 gives the whole variable domain EAGVVQSPRYKIIEKKQPVAFWCNPISGHNTLYWYLQNLGQGPELLIRYENEEAVDDSQLPKDRFSAERLKGVDSTLKIQPAELGDSAVYLCASSLDRAETQYFGPGTRLLVL.

In this sample, this clone turned up once. The rearrangement joins TRBV27 to TRBJ2-1; TRBD2 matches at 8 bases. This CDR3 region has 13 residues. Looked up from germline, CDR1 is MNHEY and CDR2 is SMNVEV (reference sequence). V trimming: 2 bases; J trimming: 10 bases; junction bases outside the gene matches: 4. The CDR3 coding sequence is TGTGCCAGCAGTTTAAGGCGACTAGCGGAGCAGTTCTTC. It is translated as CASSLRRLAEQFF.

CDR3 in DNA: TGTGCCAGCAGCCCCCCGGGGGACGAGCAGTACTTC. Amino acids: CASSPPGDEQYF. The chain has TRBV6-5 and TRBJ2-7; tentative D call: TRBD2 (6 bases). The CDR3 runs 12 residues. V shed 6 bases and J shed 5 bases, with 11 bases lying between them. The germline gives CDR1 MNHEY, CDR2 SVGAGI.

This rearrangement joins TRBV21-1 to TRBJ2-1; TRBD2 is taken as the D call from the table, unchecked against the DNA. TRBV21-1 is a recognized pseudogene. The CDR3 runs to 14 residues. The CDR3 sequence is CASSKSSGGDEQFF. The CDR3 DNA sequence: TGTGCCAGCAGCAAATCCAGTGGAGGGGATGAGCAGTTCTTC.

The chain employs TRBV28 and TRBJ2-1; a weak D match, TRBD2 (5 bases). This CDR3 has 14 residues. V lost 6 bases, J lost 10 bases, and 19 bases lay in between. Germline assignment: CDR1 MDHEN and CDR2 SYDVKM. The CDR3 DNA reads as TGTGCCAGCAGAAGGACGGACTTAGGCCGGGAGCAGTTCTTC. Its translation is CASRRTDLGREQFF.

V and J are TRBV25-1 and TRBJ2-7, with unresolved D. The length of the CDR3 is 12 residues. Germline CDR1 is MGHDK and CDR2 is SYGVNS. The V end lost 5 bases, the J end lost 6 bases, and 11 bases lay between the germline ends. In nucleotides, the CDR3 is TGTGCCAGCAGTATCACGGCTAGCGAGCAGTACTTC. Residues: CASSITASEQYF.

The chain couples TRBV19 to TRBJ2-6, with TRBD1 identical over 9 bases. This CDR3 spans 18 amino acids. The V segment lost 4 bases and the J segment 2 bases; nucleotides outside the gene matches: 9. Germline V lookup: CDR1 LNHDA, CDR2 SQIVND (reference sequence). The CDR3 coding sequence is TGTGCCAGTAGTAAGACAACCGGGACAGGGACTGGGGCCAACGTCCTGACTTTC. This sequence encodes CASSKTTGTGTGANVLTF.

The chain joins TRBV18 to TRBJ2-1; 9 nucleotides line up with TRBD1. Germline trimming cut 3 bases from V and 5 bases from J; bases unmatched to any gene: 2. CDR1 and CDR2 (germline): KGHSH, LQKENI. There are 14 residues in the CDR3. The CDR3 nucleotides read TGTGCCAGCTCACCCCGGACAGGGGACAATGAGCAGTTCTTC. Its protein is CASSPRTGDNEQFF.

The sample holds a few counts of this clone. The J gene is TRBJ2-2, the V gene TRBV7-2; tentatively, D is TRBD2 (6 bases). V was clipped by 3 bases and J by 4 bases, with 12 bases between them. Germline V gene lookup returns CDR1 SGHTA and CDR2 FQGNSA. The CDR3 is 15 amino acids. The CDR3 DNA reads as TGTGCCAGCAGCTTCGGGACTTACTTCACCGGGGAGCTGTTTTTT. Translation: CASSFGTYFTGELFF.

The CDR3 region is CASSDSGLLRSNQPQHF. CDR3 sequence (DNA): TGTGCCAGCAGTGACTCGGGCCTTTTGCGTAGCAATCAGCCCCAGCATTTT. The V and J genes are TRBV6-4 and TRBJ1-5, with D unresolved. Trimming removed 0 bases at V and 0 bases at J, with 12 bases between. The CDR3 runs to 17 residues. Germline V gene data show CDR1 as MRHNA and CDR2 as SNTAGT.

The chain links TRBV29-1 to TRBJ2-1, with 8 bases identical to TRBD2. Unmatched junction bases numbered 7, after V lost 7 bases and J lost 5 bases. This CDR3 is built from 13 residues. Germline assignment: CDR1 SQVTM and CDR2 ANQGSEA. CDR3 protein: CSGTSSTNNEQFF. In DNA form, the CDR3 reads TGCAGCGGGACTAGCTCAACAAACAATGAGCAGTTCTTC.